The entry below describes one T cell receptor beta chain. This sample is part of a study of T cell changes during pregnancy in multiple sclerosis. TCRdb's copy holds only in-frame clones and misses some; the assay was immunoSEQ multiplex PCR. This sample has over 50,000 clones, with 88% found just once. V lost 4 bases to trimming and J lost 4 bases, with 13 bases between them. This CDR3 region has 14 residues. Germline lookup yields CDR1 LNHDA and CDR2 SQIVND (reference sequence). This specimen consisted of peripheral blood, obtained in the first trimester of pregnancy. This receptor was obtained from a female donor with multiple sclerosis, enrolled in a pregnancy study. This rearrangement joins TRBV19 to TRBJ2-5, with D possibly TRBD1 on 7 matching bases. The CDR3 DNA reads as TGTGCCAGTAGTAGGTCAGGGGGACTAGAGACCCAGTACTTC. Its protein product is CASSRSGGLETQYF.